These 11 T cell receptor beta chains share one sample of origin, sequenced in a study of blood T cell repertoires in COVID-19. Assay used: immunoSEQ multiplex PCR; TCRdb lists only in-frame clones, some missing. The sample shows roughly 50,000 clones, approximately 90% of them seen only once. Sequencing input: peripheral blood. The source of these receptors is a man older than 75 with acute or convalescent COVID-19.

J is TRBJ1-2 and V is TRBV5-1; no firm D call. CDR3 length: 13 residues. V dropped 4 bases and J dropped 4 bases, with 11 bases sitting between them. Per germline, CDR1 SGHRS and CDR2 YFSETQ. The CDR3 DNA sequence: TGCGCCAGCAGCATCGACACTCCCTATGGCTACACCTTC. This sequence encodes CASSIDTPYGYTF. Variable domain in full (rest from reference TRBV5-1 and TRBJ1-2): KAGVTQTPRYLIKTRGQQVTLSCSPISGHRSVSWYQQTPGQGLQFLFEYFSETQRNKGNFPGRFSGRQFSNSRSEMNVSTLELGDSALYLCASSIDTPYGYTFGSGTRLTVV.

The gene calls are TRBV5-1 and TRBJ1-1, with unresolved D. The V end lost 1 base, the J end lost 1 base, and 5 bases lay between the germline ends. This CDR3 has 13 amino acids. CDR1 is SGHRS, CDR2 YFSETQ, per germline. The CDR3 DNA is TGCGCCAGCAGCTTGTTCGGGAACACTGAAGCTTTCTTT. Translating gives CASSLFGNTEAFF.

This chain uses TRBV5-1 with TRBJ1-2; 8 bases fit TRBD1. The junction had 3 bases not matched to a gene; V was cut back by 0 bases and J by 5 bases. Germline assignment: CDR1 SGHRS and CDR2 YFSETQ. The CDR3 is 14 residues long. In DNA form, the CDR3 reads TGCGCCAGCAGCTTGGGGACAGGGATTTATGGCTACACCTTC. Its translation is CASSLGTGIYGYTF.

The CDR3 nucleotides are TGTGCCAGCAGGAACAGGGAGAACACTGAAGCTTTCTTT. Amino acid sequence: CASRNRENTEAFF. The J gene is TRBJ1-1, the V gene TRBV4-2, with D maybe TRBD1 (6 bases). CDR1 is LGHNA, CDR2 YNFKEQ, per germline. This CDR3 has 13 residues. The V end was cut by 6 bases, the J end by 1 base, with 9 bases between.

The rearrangement links TRBV6-5 to TRBJ1-1, with 7 bases that match TRBD1. The V segment lost 3 bases and the J segment 2 bases; nucleotides outside the gene matches: 3. Germline CDR1 MNHEY, CDR2 SVGAGI. The CDR3 loop spans 14 amino acids. CDR3 DNA sequence: TGTGCCAGCAGTTATCGGACAGGAAACACTGAAGCTTTCTTT. This gives the protein CASSYRTGNTEAFF.

This clone was seen only a few times. The chain combines TRBV28 with TRBJ2-5, with D tentatively TRBD2 (5 bases). V lost 7 bases and J lost 5, with 11 bases in between. From germline, CDR1 is MDHEN and CDR2 SYDVKM. CDR3 length equals 12 residues. Written as DNA, the CDR3 is TGTGCCAGCAAAGAAGGCGGGGAGACCCAGTACTTC. This sequence encodes CASKEGGETQYF.

The chain links TRBV14 to TRBJ2-1, with D possibly TRBD1 on 7 matching bases. From germline, CDR1 is SGHDN and CDR2 FVKESK. The CDR3 totals 16 residues. V lost 4 bases, J lost 7 bases, and 20 bases lay in between. This CDR3 is CASSPAGQGVWNEQFF. CDR3 DNA: TGTGCCAGCAGCCCGGCGGGGCAGGGGGTATGGAATGAGCAGTTCTTC.

This rearrangement joins TRBV19 to TRBJ1-2; 10 bases line up with TRBD1. Germline V gene sequence: CDR1 LNHDA, CDR2 SQIVND (reference sequence). The CDR3 loop spans 14 amino acids. With 4 bases clipped from V and 4 bases from J, the junction kept 3 bases outside the gene matches. CDR3 region: CASSRQGAGYGYTF. CDR3 nucleotide sequence: TGTGCCAGTAGTAGACAGGGGGCGGGCTATGGCTACACCTTC.

The rearrangement joins TRBV3-1 (or the pseudogene TRBV3-2) to TRBJ2-5, with 12 nucleotides matching TRBD1. The germline V gene has CDR1 LGHDT and CDR2 YNNKEL (reference sequence). This CDR3 has 15 amino acids. Unmatched junction bases numbered 6, after V lost 6 bases and J lost 4 bases. CDR3 sequence reads: CASRTGTGGSETQYF. DNA of the CDR3: TGTGCCAGCAGAACCGGGACAGGGGGCTCAGAGACCCAGTACTTC.

The CDR3 spells CASSEFRGEKLFF. The CDR3 bases are TGTGCCAGCAGTGAGTTTAGGGGGGAAAAACTGTTTTTT. The chain carries TRBV6-1 and TRBJ1-4; maybe TRBD1 (6 bases). V was shortened by 3 bases and J by 8 bases, with 10 bases between the two germline ends. Per germline, CDR1 MNHNS and CDR2 SASEGT. The CDR3 consists of 13 residues.

The CDR3 loop is CASSLYMGSTEAFF. The CDR3 nucleotides are TGCGCCAGCAGCTTGTATATGGGCTCCACTGAAGCTTTCTTT. The gene calls are TRBV5-1 and TRBJ1-1, with D hard to call. Trimming stripped 1 base from V and 4 bases from J, with 11 bases between. The CDR3 is 14 residues long. CDR1 and CDR2 from the germline V gene are SGHRS and YFSETQ. Combining the CDR3 with reference TRBV5-1 and TRBJ1-1 gives the whole variable domain KAGVTQTPRYLIKTRGQQVTLSCSPISGHRSVSWYQQTPGQGLQFLFEYFSETQRNKGNFPGRFSGRQFSNSRSEMNVSTLELGDSALYLCASSLYMGSTEAFFGQGTRLTVV.